This entry features one T cell receptor (beta chain) sequence. Per the study methods: Nucleated cell number was recorded as an estimate derived from reference gene primer amplification. Profiling relied on immunoSEQ multiplex PCR, and the TCRdb table lists in-frame clones only, not all of them. That table supplies the V and J calls and clone size; D and trimming were determined from the DNA. The repertoire holds 100,000 to 150,000 clones, with 75% to 85% as singletons. This sample stems from a study of blood T cell repertoires in COVID-19. As for the study in general: Collection of acute and convalescent COVID-19 samples took place in the United States, Italy and Spain. Sources were T cells, B-cell-depleted T cells, or PBMCs; the material itself was cDNA or gDNA.

The source material was peripheral blood. The sequence was collected from a man in his forties or fifties with active or convalescent COVID-19.

CDR3 nucleotides: TGTGCCAGCAGTTCCCCTGCTAGCGGGGGGCTGAACACCGGGGAGCTGTTTTTT. Translated: CASSSPASGGLNTGELFF. The rearrangement links TRBV6-2 or TRBV6-3 to TRBJ2-2; 11 positions match TRBD2. Per the germline V gene, CDR1 is MNHEY and CDR2 is SVGEGT. V was clipped by 4 bases and J by 1 base; unmatched bases: 8. The CDR3 runs 18 residues.